The TCR beta chain under discussion was sequenced for a study of T-cell memory formation after mild COVID-19. This clonotype has a handful of counts. The antigen remains undetermined. This CDR3 region has 15 residues. Germline lookup yields CDR1 SEHNR and CDR2 FQNEAQ (reference sequence). With 4 bases removed from V and 3 bases from J, the gap between germline ends came to 12 bases. General study findings and limits: That cross-reactive memory joined was suggested by some responding clones appearing in pre-infection memory.

TCRdb recomputed calls from the 5' RACE reads with MiXCR, one row per CDR3 protein. Of 55,000 to 80,000 distinct CDR3 sequences listed, 9.3% were seen once; the top ten hold approximately 1.1%. The chain couples TRBV7-9 to TRBJ2-2; D unresolved. The sample was PBMCs or a T cell subset sorted from them (not recorded which). This TCR came from a man between 18 and 29 years old who had mild COVID-19 (a few samples of this study predate the infection). Cell type and time point are not known. The chain's CDR3 is CASSYPRKDTGELFF. DNA of the CDR3: TGTGCCAGCAGCTATCCCCGAAAGGACACCGGGGAGCTGTTTTTT.